This T cell receptor (beta chain) was sequenced for a study of control samples from healthy donors and cancer patients. The protocol was immunoSEQ multiplex PCR, while the TCRdb copy is restricted to in-frame clones and leaves out a portion. The data hold around 110,000 clones, with over 75% observed a single time. This CDR3 contains 13 residues. Germline V CDR1 and CDR2: MRHNA, SNTAGT. V dropped 5 bases and J dropped 7; count of bases not matched to a gene: 8. The sequenced sample consisted of PBMCs. The TCR sequence derives from a woman aged 50 to 60 with colorectal cancer. V and J are TRBV6-4 and TRBJ2-7; 7 positions agree with TRBD1. The CDR3 coding sequence is TGTGCCAGCAGTAAAGACAGGGCTGGGGAGCAGTACTTC. Protein product: CASSKDRAGEQYF.